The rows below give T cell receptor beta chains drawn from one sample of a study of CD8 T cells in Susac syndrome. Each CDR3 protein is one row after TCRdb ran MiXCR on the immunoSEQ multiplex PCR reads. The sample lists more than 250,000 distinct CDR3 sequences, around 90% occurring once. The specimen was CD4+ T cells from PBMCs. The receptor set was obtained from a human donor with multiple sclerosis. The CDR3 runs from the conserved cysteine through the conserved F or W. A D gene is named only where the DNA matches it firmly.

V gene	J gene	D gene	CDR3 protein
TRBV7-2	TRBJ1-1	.	CASSWPLNTEAFF
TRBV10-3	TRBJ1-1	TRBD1	CVISEEGAGMNTEAFF
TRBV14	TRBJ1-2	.	CASSQAGAQAGYTF
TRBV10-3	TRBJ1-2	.	CAISESGVRGYGYTF
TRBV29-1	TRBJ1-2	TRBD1	CSTRGQGSGYTF
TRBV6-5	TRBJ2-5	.	CASSRDTAQETQYF
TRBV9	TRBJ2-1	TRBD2	CASSVGSLAGGHEQFF
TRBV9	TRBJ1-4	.	CASSVAGGAANEKLFF
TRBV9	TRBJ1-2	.	CASRDDRNRANYGYTF
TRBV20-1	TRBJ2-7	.	CSARVGRGLISYEQYF